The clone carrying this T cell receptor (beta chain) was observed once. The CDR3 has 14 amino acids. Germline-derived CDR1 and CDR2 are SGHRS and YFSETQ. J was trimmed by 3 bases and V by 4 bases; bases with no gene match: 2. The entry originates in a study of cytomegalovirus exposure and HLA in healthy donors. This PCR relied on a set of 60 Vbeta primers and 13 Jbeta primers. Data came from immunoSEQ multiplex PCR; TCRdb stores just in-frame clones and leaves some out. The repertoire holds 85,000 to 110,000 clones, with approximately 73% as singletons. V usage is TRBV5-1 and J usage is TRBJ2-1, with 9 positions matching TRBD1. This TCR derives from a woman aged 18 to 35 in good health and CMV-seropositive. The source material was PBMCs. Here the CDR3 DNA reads TGCGCCAGCAGCCCGGACAGGGGCTACAATGAGCAGTTCTTC. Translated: CASSPDRGYNEQFF.